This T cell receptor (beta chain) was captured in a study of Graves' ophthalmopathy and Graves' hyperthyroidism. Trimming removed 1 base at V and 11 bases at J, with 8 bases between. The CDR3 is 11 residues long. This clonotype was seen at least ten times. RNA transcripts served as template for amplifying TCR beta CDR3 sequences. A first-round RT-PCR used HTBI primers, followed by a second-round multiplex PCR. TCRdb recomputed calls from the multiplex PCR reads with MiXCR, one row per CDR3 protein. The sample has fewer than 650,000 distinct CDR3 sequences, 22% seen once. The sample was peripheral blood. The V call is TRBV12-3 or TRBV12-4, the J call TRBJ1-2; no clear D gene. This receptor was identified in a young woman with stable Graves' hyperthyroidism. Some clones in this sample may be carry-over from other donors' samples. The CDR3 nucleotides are TGTGCCAGCAGTTTAGGGCGGACTTACACCTTC. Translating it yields CASSLGRTYTF.